This T cell receptor beta chain was obtained from a study of T cells in Graves' hyperthyroidism and ophthalmopathy. The germline V and J ends were trimmed by 3 bases and 6 bases, with 15 bases remaining between them. Germline V gives CDR1 SNHLY, CDR2 FYNNEI. The CDR3 has 15 residues. TCR beta CDR3 region amplification was performed from RNA transcripts. An initial round of RT-PCR targeting the TCR CDR3 relied on the HTBI primer set. TCRdb recomputed calls from the multiplex PCR reads with MiXCR, one row per CDR3 protein. The sample lists about 700,000 distinct CDR3 sequences, 13% to 15% occurring once. This clonotype was found many times. Newly diagnosed hyperthyroidism patients aged 18 to 65 years had disease lasting under 2 months. Investigators excluded patients with uncontrolled infection, other autoimmune disease, pregnancy or lactation.

The chain recombines TRBV2 with TRBJ1-5; possible D gene TRBD1, 6 bases. Specimen: blood. The sequence was collected from a woman aged 18-29 years with Graves' hyperthyroidism. The CDR3 coding sequence is TGTGCCAGCAGTGAGGGGGGCTTAATGAGTCAGCCCCAGCATTTT. It encodes CASSEGGLMSQPQHF.